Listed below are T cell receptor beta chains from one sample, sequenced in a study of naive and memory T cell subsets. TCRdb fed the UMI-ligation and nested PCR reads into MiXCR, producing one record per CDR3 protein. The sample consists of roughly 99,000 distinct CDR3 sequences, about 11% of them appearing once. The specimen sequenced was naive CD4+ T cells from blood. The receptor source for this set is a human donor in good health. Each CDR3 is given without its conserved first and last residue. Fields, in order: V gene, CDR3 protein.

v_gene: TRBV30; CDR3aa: AWSGQLPSYEQY
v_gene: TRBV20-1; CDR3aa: SARTGQGESPLH
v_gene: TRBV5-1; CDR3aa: ASSGGSSYNEQF
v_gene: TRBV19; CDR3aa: ASSKQPVNQPQH
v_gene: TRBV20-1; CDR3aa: SGKLQGFKNIQY
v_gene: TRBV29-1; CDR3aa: SVPRTPNTEAF
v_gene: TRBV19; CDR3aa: ASSMSVRTKLNTEAF
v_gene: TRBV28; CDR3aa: ASSRGVFEAF
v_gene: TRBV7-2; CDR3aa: ASSRGLNTEAF
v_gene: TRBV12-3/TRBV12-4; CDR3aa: ASSRNSGGTEAF
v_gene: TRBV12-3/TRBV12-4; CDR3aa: ASRSSGRTDTQY
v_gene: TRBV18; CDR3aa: ASSPRSGRAGETQY
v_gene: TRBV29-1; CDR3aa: SVEKNGQGGEQF
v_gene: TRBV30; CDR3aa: AWTSGGAEIGISTDTQY
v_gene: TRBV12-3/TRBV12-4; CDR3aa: ASSLTGFYSNQPQH
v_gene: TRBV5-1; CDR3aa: ASRSSIQGATTGELF
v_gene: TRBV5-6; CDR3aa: ASSFPVGGDTQY
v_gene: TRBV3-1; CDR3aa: ASSHYSGLAAYNEQF
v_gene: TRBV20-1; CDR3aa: SARGEGLGYEQY
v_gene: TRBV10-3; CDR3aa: AIRPGVHMETQY
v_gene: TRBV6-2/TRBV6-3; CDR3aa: ASSLLRALNEQF
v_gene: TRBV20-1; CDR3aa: SPRESYEQY
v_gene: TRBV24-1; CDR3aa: ATSDGTPQETQY
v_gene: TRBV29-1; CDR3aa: SAKLGSNTQY
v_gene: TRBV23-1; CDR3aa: ASRRATGGSYEQY
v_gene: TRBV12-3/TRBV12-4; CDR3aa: ASSLDKASTDTQY
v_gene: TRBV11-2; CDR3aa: ASSLRGLYEQY
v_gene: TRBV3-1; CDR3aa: ASSTPGLAQDTQY
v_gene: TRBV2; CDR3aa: ASSEVSSSTDTQY
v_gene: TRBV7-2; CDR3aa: ASTPYPVTDRAF
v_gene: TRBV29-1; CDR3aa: SVVRGASNNEQF
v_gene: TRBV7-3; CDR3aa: ASSPQVQPGSTQY
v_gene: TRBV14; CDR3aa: ASIRQNEQF
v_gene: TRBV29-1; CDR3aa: SVTPLDTQY
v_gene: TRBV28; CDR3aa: ASSTGTGTYNEQF
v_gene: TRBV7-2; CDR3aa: ASSPGQLNTEAF
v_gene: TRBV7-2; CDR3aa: ASSLRAGGSTQY
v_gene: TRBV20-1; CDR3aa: SSRFGRGTDTQY
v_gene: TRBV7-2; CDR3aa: ASSSRGGVNTEAF
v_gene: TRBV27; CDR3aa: ASSLFGQVNYGYT
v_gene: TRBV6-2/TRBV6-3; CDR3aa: ASSSWDQRIGELF
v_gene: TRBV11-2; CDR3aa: ASSLGNHGAGELF
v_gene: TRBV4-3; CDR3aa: ASSQGMPTAGNTIY
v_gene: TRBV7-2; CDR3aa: ASSSGTVTDTQY
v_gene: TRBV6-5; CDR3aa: ASSNSYNSPLH